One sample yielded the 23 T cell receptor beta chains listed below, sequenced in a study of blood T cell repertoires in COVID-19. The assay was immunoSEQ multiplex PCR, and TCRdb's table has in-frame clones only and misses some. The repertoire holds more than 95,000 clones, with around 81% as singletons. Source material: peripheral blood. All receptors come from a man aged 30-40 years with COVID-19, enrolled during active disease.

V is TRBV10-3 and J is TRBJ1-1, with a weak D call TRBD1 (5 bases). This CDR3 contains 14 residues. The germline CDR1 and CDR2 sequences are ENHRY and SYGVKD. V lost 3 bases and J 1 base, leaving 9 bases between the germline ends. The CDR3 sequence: CAISELQGNTEAFF. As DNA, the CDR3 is TGTGCCATCAGTGAACTTCAGGGGAACACTGAAGCTTTCTTT.

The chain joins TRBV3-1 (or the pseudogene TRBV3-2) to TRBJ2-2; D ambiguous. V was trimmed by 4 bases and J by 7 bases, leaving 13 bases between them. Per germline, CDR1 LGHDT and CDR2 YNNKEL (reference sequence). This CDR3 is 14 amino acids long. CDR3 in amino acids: CASSRPLADGELFF. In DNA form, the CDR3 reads TGTGCCAGCAGCCGTCCCTTAGCTGACGGGGAGCTGTTTTTT.

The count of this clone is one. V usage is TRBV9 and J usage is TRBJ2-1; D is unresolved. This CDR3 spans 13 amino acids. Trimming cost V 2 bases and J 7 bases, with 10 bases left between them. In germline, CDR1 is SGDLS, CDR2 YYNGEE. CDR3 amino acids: CASSVGGLNEQFF. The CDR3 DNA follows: TGTGCCAGCAGCGTCGGTGGTTTAAATGAGCAGTTCTTC.

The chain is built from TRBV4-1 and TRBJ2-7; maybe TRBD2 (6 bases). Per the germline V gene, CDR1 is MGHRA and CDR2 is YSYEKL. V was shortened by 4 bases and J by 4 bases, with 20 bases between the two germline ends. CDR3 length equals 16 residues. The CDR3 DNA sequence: TGCGCCAGCAGCCCCGGAAAAAGCGGAGGGGCGTACGAGCAGTACTTC. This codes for CASSPGKSGGAYEQYF.

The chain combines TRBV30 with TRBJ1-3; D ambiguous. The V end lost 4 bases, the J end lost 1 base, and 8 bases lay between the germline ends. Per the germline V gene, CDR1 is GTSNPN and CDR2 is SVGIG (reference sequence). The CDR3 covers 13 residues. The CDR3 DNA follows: TGTGCCTGGAACCGGGTGTCTGGAAACACCATATATTTT. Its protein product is CAWNRVSGNTIYF.

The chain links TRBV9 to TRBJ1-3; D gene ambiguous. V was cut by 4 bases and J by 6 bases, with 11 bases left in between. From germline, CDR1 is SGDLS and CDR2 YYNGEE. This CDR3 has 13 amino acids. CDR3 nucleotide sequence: TGTGCCAGCAGCACGTATCCAGTAAACACCATATATTTT. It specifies CASSTYPVNTIYF.

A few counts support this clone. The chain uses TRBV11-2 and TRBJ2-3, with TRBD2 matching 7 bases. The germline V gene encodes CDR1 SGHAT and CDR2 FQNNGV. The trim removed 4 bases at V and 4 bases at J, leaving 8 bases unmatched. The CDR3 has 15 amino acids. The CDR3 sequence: CASSSGRRGADTQYF. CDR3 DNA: TGTGCCAGCAGCTCAGGGCGACGGGGGGCAGATACGCAGTATTTT.

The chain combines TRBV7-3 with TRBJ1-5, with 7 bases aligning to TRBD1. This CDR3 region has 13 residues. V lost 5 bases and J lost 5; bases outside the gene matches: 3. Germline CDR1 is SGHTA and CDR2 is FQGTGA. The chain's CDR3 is CASSPDRDQPQHF. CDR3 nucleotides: TGTGCCAGCAGCCCCGACAGGGATCAGCCCCAGCATTTT.

Here the CDR3 reads CAWRDSSYNEQFF. In DNA, the CDR3 is TGTGCCTGGAGGGACTCCTCCTACAATGAGCAGTTCTTC. The chain combines TRBV30 with TRBJ2-1; D possibly corresponds to TRBD2 (5 bases). The V end lost 3 bases, the J end lost 0 bases, and 6 bases lay between the germline ends. The germline V gene has CDR1 GTSNPN and CDR2 SVGIG (reference sequence). This CDR3 is built from 13 residues.

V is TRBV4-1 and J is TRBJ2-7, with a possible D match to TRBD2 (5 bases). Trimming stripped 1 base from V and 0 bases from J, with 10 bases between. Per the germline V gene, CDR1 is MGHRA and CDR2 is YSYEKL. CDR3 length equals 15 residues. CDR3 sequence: CASSQVSVFSYEQYF. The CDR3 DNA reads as TGCGCCAGCAGCCAAGTTAGCGTTTTCTCCTACGAGCAGTACTTC.

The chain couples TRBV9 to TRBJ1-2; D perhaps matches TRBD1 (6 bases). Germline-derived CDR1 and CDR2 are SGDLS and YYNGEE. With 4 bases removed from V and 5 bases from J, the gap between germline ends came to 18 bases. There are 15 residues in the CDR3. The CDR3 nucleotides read TGTGCCAGCAGCCCGGGGGGCACAGGGTTATATGGCTACACCTTC. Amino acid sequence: CASSPGGTGLYGYTF.

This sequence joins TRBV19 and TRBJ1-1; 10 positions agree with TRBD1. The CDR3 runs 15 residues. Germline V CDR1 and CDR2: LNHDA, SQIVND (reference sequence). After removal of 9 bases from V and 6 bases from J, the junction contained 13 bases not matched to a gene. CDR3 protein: CASSPDRGASAEAFF. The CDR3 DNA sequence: TGTGCCAGCTCTCCGGACAGGGGGGCGAGCGCTGAAGCTTTCTTT.

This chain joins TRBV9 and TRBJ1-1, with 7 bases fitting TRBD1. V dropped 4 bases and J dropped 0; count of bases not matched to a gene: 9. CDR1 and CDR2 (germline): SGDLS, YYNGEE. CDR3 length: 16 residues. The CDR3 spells CASSPWTGPVNTEAFF. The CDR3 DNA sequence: TGTGCCAGCAGCCCCTGGACAGGTCCAGTGAACACTGAAGCTTTCTTT.

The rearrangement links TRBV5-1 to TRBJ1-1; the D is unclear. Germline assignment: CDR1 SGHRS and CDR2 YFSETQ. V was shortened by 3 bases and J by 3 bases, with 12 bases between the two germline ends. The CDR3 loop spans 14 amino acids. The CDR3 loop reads CASSSGSHYTEAFF. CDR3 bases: TGCGCCAGCAGCTCTGGGAGCCATTACACTGAAGCTTTCTTT.

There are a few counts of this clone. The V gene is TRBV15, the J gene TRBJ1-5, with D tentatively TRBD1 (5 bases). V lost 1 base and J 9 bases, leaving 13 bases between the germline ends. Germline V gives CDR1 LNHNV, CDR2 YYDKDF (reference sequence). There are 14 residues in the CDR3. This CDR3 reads CATSRVAAQGPQHF. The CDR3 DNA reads TGTGCCACCAGCAGAGTGGCGGCCCAGGGGCCCCAGCATTTT.

The CDR3 spells CASSRRPVSSYNEQFF. CDR3 bases: TGTGCCAGCTCCCGCAGGCCCGTGAGCTCCTACAATGAGCAGTTCTTC. The V gene is TRBV18, the J gene TRBJ2-1; D call uncertain. Germline values: CDR1 KGHSH, CDR2 LQKENI. This CDR3 has 16 amino acids. V was trimmed by 6 bases and J by 0 bases, leaving 15 bases between them.

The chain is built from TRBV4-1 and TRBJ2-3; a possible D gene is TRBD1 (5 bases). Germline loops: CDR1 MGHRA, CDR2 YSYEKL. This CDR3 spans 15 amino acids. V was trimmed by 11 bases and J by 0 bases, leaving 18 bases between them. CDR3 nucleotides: TGCGCCGTTACAAGGTTGGGGCTTAGCACAGATACGCAGTATTTT. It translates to CAVTRLGLSTDTQYF.

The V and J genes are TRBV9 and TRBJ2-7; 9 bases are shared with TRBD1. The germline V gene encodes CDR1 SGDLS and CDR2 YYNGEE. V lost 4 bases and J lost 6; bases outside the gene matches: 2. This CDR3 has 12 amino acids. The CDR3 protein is CASSKDRGEQYF. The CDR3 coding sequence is TGTGCCAGCAGCAAGGACAGGGGCGAGCAGTACTTC.

The CDR3 sequence is CASTADSPEGAFF. CDR3 DNA: TGTGCCAGCACCGCCGACAGTCCCGAAGGAGCTTTCTTT. V and J are TRBV6-5 and TRBJ1-1; tentatively, D is TRBD1 (5 bases). This CDR3 is 13 amino acids long. The ends were cut back, 7 bases at V and 10 bases at J, with 19 bases in the middle. Per the germline V gene, CDR1 is MNHEY and CDR2 is SVGAGI.

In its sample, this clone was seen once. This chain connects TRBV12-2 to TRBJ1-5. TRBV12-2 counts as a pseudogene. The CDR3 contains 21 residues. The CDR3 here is CASRPKGRKRDLRWSNQPQHF. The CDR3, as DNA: TGTGCAAGTCGCCCTAAGGGTCGGAAGAGGGATTTGAGGTGGAGCAATCAGCCCCAGCATTTT.

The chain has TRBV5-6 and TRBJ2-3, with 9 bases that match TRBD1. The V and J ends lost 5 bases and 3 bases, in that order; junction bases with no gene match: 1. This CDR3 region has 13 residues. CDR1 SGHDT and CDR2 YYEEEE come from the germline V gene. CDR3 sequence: CASSGTGTDTQYF. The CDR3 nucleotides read TGTGCCAGCAGTGGGACAGGGACAGATACGCAGTATTTT.

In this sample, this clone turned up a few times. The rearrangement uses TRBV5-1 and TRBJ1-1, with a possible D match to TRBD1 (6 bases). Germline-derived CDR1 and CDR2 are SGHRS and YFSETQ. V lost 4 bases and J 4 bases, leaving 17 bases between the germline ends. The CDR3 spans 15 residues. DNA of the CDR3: TGCGCCAGCAGCCATCAGACAGGTTCGAGCACTGAAGCTTTCTTT. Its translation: CASSHQTGSSTEAFF.

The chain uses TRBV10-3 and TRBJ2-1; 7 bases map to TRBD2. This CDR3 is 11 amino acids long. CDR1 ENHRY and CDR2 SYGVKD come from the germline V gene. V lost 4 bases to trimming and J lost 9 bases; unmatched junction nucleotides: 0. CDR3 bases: TGTGCCATCAGTGGGGAGGGTGAGCAGTTCTTC. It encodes CAISGEGEQFF.